This T cell receptor beta chain stems from a study of cytomegalovirus exposure and HLA in healthy donors. Study context: In an earlier analysis, 90 million to 120 million unique TCR beta sequences were found from approximately 190 million T cells. Study-wide points: The study reported that TCR beta sequences accurately predicted HLA-A and HLA-B alleles in most subjects. Indistinguishable V segments such as TRBV6-2 and TRBV6-3 were excluded. The authors assumed roughly uniform sequencing depth across donors for presence/absence analyses.

The PCR was carried out with 60 Vbeta primers and 13 Jbeta primers. The method was immunoSEQ multiplex PCR; TCRdb's version includes in-frame clones alone and lacks a portion of them. The table lists about 54,000 clones, less than 85% of them singletons, with less than 4% in the top ten. Trimming removed 3 bases at V and 4 bases at J, with 9 bases between. The CDR3 runs to 13 residues. Germline-derived CDR1 and CDR2 are SGHTA and FQGNSA. Points on this clone: Its antigen remains unidentified.

This receptor was taken from a woman aged 18-35 years in good health and CMV-seronegative. The source material was PBMCs. J is TRBJ1-2 and V is TRBV7-2; D ambiguous. The CDR3 DNA sequence: TGTGCCAGCAGCTTCGAGGGAGTCTATGGCTACACCTTC. It specifies CASSFEGVYGYTF.